A single sample is the source of the 13 T cell receptor beta chains below, sequenced in a study of T-cell memory formation after mild COVID-19. TCRdb re-derived calls from the 5' RACE reads in MiXCR, one entry per CDR3 protein. The sample has under 600,000 distinct CDR3 sequences; roughly 21% are singletons. The material sequenced was PBMCs or a T cell subset sorted from them (not recorded which). The origin of the receptors is an adult woman who had mild COVID-19 (a few samples of this study predate the infection). Cell type and time point are not known.

V usage is TRBV25-1 and J usage is TRBJ1-3; 12 bases match TRBD1. Germline V gene sequence: CDR1 MGHDK, CDR2 SYGVNS. The CDR3 sequence is 16 residues long. After removal of 4 bases from V and 1 base from J, the junction contained 2 bases not matched to a gene. CDR3 DNA sequence: TGTGCCAGCAGTGGGGGACAGGGGGCGTCTGGAAACACCATATATTTT. It specifies CASSGGQGASGNTIYF.

This clonotype was detected once. The CDR3 spells CASSPNSRQGYTF. For the CDR3, the DNA is TGTGCCAGCAGTCCCAACAGCCGCCAGGGCTACACCTTC. The genes are TRBV6-5 and TRBJ1-2; D gene uncertain. V lost 5 bases to trimming and J lost 8 bases, with 15 bases between them. CDR3 length: 13 amino acids. The germline V gene encodes CDR1 MNHEY and CDR2 SVGAGI.

J is TRBJ2-7 and V is TRBV12-3 or TRBV12-4, with a possible D match to TRBD2 (5 bases). The V end lost 1 base, the J end lost 7 bases, and 20 bases lay between the germline ends. The CDR3 has 16 amino acids. The CDR3 region is CASSLVVVGTGEEQYF. The CDR3 DNA follows: TGTGCCAGCAGTTTAGTAGTGGTGGGAACCGGGGAAGAGCAGTACTTC.

This chain links TRBV7-8 with TRBJ2-7; D not certain. From germline, CDR1 is SGHVS and CDR2 FQNEAQ. The CDR3 runs to 14 residues. V gave up 1 base and J gave up 5 bases, with 12 bases separating them. CDR3 sequence reads: CASSLVDPLNEQYF. The CDR3 bases are TGTGCCAGCAGCTTAGTGGACCCCCTTAACGAGCAGTACTTC. Full variable domain (missing parts from reference TRBV7-8 and TRBJ2-7): GAGVSQSPRYKVAKRGQDVALRCDPISGHVSLFWYQQALGQGPEFLTYFQNEAQLDKSGLPSDRFFAERPEGSVSTLKIQRTQQEDSAVYLCASSLVDPLNEQYFGPGTRLTVT.

This chain's CDR3 is CASSPPEMAGSETQYF. The CDR3 DNA is TGCGCCAGCAGCCCTCCGGAGATGGCAGGGAGCGAGACCCAGTACTTC. This chain joins TRBV5-1 and TRBJ2-5, with D perhaps being TRBD1 or TRBD2 (5 bases each). Looked up from germline, CDR1 is SGHRS and CDR2 is YFSETQ. This CDR3 region has 16 residues. V was clipped by 4 bases and J by 5 bases, with 21 bases between them.

This clonotype was observed a handful of times. This rearrangement joins TRBV9 to TRBJ2-2; tentatively, D is TRBD2 (6 bases). This CDR3 contains 14 residues. Germline values: CDR1 SGDLS, CDR2 YYNGEE. V gave up 1 base and J gave up 6 bases, with 10 bases separating them. Here the CDR3 DNA reads TGTGCCAGCAGCGTAACCCCGGGGGCCGGGGAGCTGTTTTTT. Translating gives CASSVTPGAGELFF.

This clonotype has a handful of counts. The rearrangement joins TRBV10-3 to TRBJ2-2; D may match TRBD1 or TRBD2 (5 bases each). Trimming removed 0 bases at V and 0 bases at J, with 14 bases between. Germline V gene lookup returns CDR1 ENHRY and CDR2 SYGVKD. The CDR3 is 18 residues long. As DNA, the CDR3 is TGTGCCATCAGTGAGTCGGAGATAACGGGACCGAACACCGGGGAGCTGTTTTTT. This translates into CAISESEITGPNTGELFF.

CDR3 sequence: CASSLVLAGNEQYF. DNA for the CDR3: TGTGCCAGCAGCTTAGTCTTAGCGGGCAACGAGCAGTACTTC. The chain couples TRBV7-2 to TRBJ2-7; 7 positions agree with TRBD2. Germline assignment: CDR1 SGHTA and CDR2 FQGNSA. There are 14 residues in the CDR3. Unmatched junction bases numbered 5, after V lost 1 base and J lost 5 bases.

V gene TRBV4-1 combines with J gene TRBJ1-6, with 11 positions matching TRBD1. Germline V lookup: CDR1 MGHRA, CDR2 YSYEKL. The CDR3 totals 15 residues. With 3 bases clipped from V and 10 bases from J, the junction kept 5 bases outside the gene matches. CDR3 sequence reads: CASSQEDRGRSPLHF. The CDR3 nucleotides are TGCGCCAGCAGCCAGGAGGACAGGGGGCGATCACCCCTCCACTTT.

The CDR3 reads CSARDPLAGGSRETQYF. The CDR3 DNA sequence: TGCAGTGCTAGAGATCCATTAGCGGGAGGCTCCCGGGAGACCCAGTACTTC. This sequence joins TRBV20-1 and TRBJ2-5; 10 bases are a match to TRBD2. This CDR3 region has 17 residues. Germline loops: CDR1 DFQATT, CDR2 SNEGSKA (reference sequence). V dropped 0 bases and J dropped 5; count of bases not matched to a gene: 12.

This clonotype was seen more than once but under ten times. This chain uses TRBV12-3 or TRBV12-4 with TRBJ1-3; D unclear. This CDR3 is built from 19 residues. Trimming took off 0 bases at V and 0 bases at J, with 18 bases between the two ends. The CDR3 bases are TGTGCCAGCAGTTTAGCGTCATTCGGGGTGAACGGCTCTGGAAACACCATATATTTT. Its translation is CASSLASFGVNGSGNTIYF.

This chain links TRBV20-1 with TRBJ2-7; 10 bases line up with TRBD2. Germline lookup yields CDR1 DFQATT and CDR2 SNEGSKA (reference sequence). The CDR3 is 14 residues long. Trimming cost V 2 bases and J 7 bases; bases outside gene matches: 8. CDR3 amino acids: CSARPAGGPKEQYF. CDR3 nucleotide sequence: TGCAGTGCTAGACCAGCGGGAGGGCCGAAGGAGCAGTACTTC.

In this sample, this clonotype turned up a few times. This rearrangement joins TRBV29-1 to TRBJ2-1; D is possibly TRBD1 (6 bases). CDR1 and CDR2 (germline): SQVTM, ANQGSEA. The length of the CDR3 is 17 residues. Trimming cost V 8 bases and J 0 bases, with 23 bases left between them. In nucleotides, the CDR3 is TGCAGCTTTCTCGGGACACGGCCTTTGAGCTCCTACAATGAGCAGTTCTTC. It specifies CSFLGTRPLSSYNEQFF.